Below, one T cell receptor beta chain is given with its context. In the source study's methods: The assay estimated nucleated cells by amplifying reference gene primers. Clones were sequenced by immunoSEQ multiplex PCR, and TCRdb holds only the in-frame ones, with some missing. V and J calls and clone size are those listed in that table; D and trimming were worked out from the DNA. This sample carries 300,000 to 400,000 clones, 85% to 90% of them seen once, and the ten largest clones take around 1.2%. These data come from a study of blood T cell repertoires in COVID-19. Study information: Italy, Spain and the United States were the sources of the convalescent and acute COVID-19 samples. Sample material is recorded as cDNA or gDNA derived from T cells, B-cell-depleted T cells, or PBMCs.

Participants came from around 25 US areas, aged about 18 to 100 years. V was cut by 4 bases and J by 0 bases, with 16 bases left in between. The CDR3 extends over 18 amino acids. Germline CDR1 is LNHDA and CDR2 is SQIVND (reference sequence). The V gene is TRBV19, the J gene TRBJ2-6; D may be TRBD1 (6 bases). The sequencing sample was made of PBMCs or T cells enriched from blood (not recorded which). This TCR was sampled from a woman aged 18 to 35 who had recovered from COVID-19. CDR3 region: CASSRFRDTFSGANVLTF. The CDR3 nucleotides read TGTGCCAGTAGTAGATTCCGGGACACCTTCTCTGGGGCCAACGTCCTGACTTTC.